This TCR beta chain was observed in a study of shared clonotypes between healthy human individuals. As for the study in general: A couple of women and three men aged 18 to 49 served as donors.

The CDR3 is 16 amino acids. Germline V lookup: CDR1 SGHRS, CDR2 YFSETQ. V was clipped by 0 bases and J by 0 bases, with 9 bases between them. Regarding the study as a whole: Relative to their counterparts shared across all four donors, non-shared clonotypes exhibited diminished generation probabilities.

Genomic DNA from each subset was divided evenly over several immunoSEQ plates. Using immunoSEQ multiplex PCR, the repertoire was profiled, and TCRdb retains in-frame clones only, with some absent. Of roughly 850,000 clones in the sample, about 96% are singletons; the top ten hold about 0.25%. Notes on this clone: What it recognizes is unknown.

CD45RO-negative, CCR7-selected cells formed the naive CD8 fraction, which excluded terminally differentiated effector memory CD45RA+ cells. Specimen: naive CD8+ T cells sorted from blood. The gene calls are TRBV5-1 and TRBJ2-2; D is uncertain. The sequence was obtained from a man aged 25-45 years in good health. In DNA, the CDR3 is TGCGCCAGCAGCTTGGAAGGGCATGCGAACACCGGGGAGCTGTTTTTT. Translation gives CASSLEGHANTGELFF.